The clone carrying this T cell receptor (beta chain) was counted many times. This entry is derived from a study of T cells in Graves' hyperthyroidism and ophthalmopathy. RNA transcripts yielded amplified TCR beta CDR3 regions. The TCR CDR3 first-round RT-PCR relied on the HTBI primer set. Using its own MiXCR run on the multiplex PCR reads, TCRdb lists one record per CDR3 protein. This table holds around 350,000 distinct CDR3 sequences, about a sixth found once. The CDR3 is made up of 14 amino acids. Germline trimming cut 3 bases from V and 2 bases from J; bases unmatched to any gene: 2. Looked up from germline, CDR1 is SGDLS and CDR2 is YYNGEE.

The chain has TRBV9 and TRBJ1-3, with TRBD1 matching over 7 bases. This receptor was taken from a woman aged 30 to 39 with Graves' hyperthyroidism that later progressed to Graves' ophthalmopathy. Material: blood. CDR3 sequence (DNA): TGTGCCAGCAGCGCCGGACAGGCTGGAAACACCATATATTTT. This codes for CASSAGQAGNTIYF.